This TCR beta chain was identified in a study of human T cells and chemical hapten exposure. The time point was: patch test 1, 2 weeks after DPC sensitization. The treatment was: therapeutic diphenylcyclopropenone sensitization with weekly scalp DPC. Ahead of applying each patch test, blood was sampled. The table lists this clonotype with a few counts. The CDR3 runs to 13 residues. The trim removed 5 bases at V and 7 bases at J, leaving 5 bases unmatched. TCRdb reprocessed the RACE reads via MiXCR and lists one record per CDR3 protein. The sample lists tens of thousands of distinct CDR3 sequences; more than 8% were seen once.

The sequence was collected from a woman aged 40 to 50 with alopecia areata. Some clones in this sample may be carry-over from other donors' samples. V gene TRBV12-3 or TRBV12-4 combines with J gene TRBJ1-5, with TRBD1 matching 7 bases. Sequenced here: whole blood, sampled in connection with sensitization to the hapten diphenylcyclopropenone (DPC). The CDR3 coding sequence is TGTGCCAGCAGTCTTCAGGGGGACCAGCCCCAGCATTTT. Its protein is CASSLQGDQPQHF.